Listed here are 4 T cell receptor beta chains from one sample, sequenced in a study of T cells in Graves' hyperthyroidism and ophthalmopathy. TCR beta CDR3 regions were amplified from RNA. The HTBI set primed first-round TCR CDR3 RT-PCR. MiXCR was run by TCRdb on the multiplex PCR reads, yielding one entry per CDR3 protein. This sample has roughly 700,000 distinct CDR3 sequences; 17% occur once, and the top ten carry 15% to 19%. Source material: blood. The receptors were gathered from a man aged 50 to 59 with Graves' hyperthyroidism.

The sample holds a few counts of this clonotype. The V call is TRBV10-3, the J call TRBJ1-4, with 7 positions matching TRBD1. The length of the CDR3 is 17 residues. The ends lost 8 bases at V and 0 bases at J; junction bases unmatched: 12. The germline V gene encodes CDR1 ENHRY and CDR2 SYGVKD. The DNA of the CDR3 is TGTGCCATCGGGTACAGGGGCCGTGATGCAACTAATGAAAAACTGTTTTTT. It specifies CAIGYRGRDATNEKLFF.

The chain recombines TRBV3-1 with TRBJ1-4, with D perhaps TRBD1 (6 bases). The CDR3 length is 13 residues. The germline CDR1 and CDR2 sequences are LGHDT and YNNKEL (reference sequence). The V and J ends lost 3 bases and 8 bases respectively, with 10 bases between them. The DNA of the CDR3 is TGTGCCAGCAGCCAGACAGGCGAGGAAAAACTGTTTTTT. It specifies CASSQTGEEKLFF.

This clonotype appeared many times. Here the CDR3 reads CASSAVGDRSYNEQFF. CDR3 bases: TGTGCCAGCAGTGCCGTGGGGGATAGGTCCTACAATGAGCAGTTCTTC. This chain joins TRBV28 and TRBJ2-1; the D call may be TRBD1 or TRBD2 (5 bases each). V lost 5 bases to trimming and J lost 1 base, with 15 bases between them. Germline V CDR1 and CDR2: MDHEN, SYDVKM. The CDR3 length is 16 residues.

This chain connects TRBV9 to TRBJ1-4; 7 bases line up with TRBD1. V lost 3 bases to trimming and J lost 4 bases; unmatched junction nucleotides: 6. The length of the CDR3 is 15 residues. The V gene's germline CDR1 is SGDLS and CDR2 YYNGEE. The CDR3 DNA follows: TGTGCCAGCAGCGCGACGACAGGGAATAATGAAAAACTGTTTTTT. Translated, it gives CASSATTGNNEKLFF.